Each of the 10 T cell receptor beta chains below was sequenced from the same sample in a study of shared clonotypes between healthy human individuals (dated by TCRdb to the early 2020s). To prepare the library, the immunoSEQ multiplex PCR assay was applied. Here the immuneACCESS table is served through TCRdb, limited to in-frame sequences with V and J called. Missing clones are a known gap in these copies; in checked studies unresolved V genes cover under half, and the rest lacks a known reason. The sample records fewer than 1.4 million clones, around 78% of which are singletons. Together, the top ten hold roughly 0.57% of the sample. Material for sequencing was memory CD4+ T cells from PBMCs. The label giving this sample's cell subset or site can be read as: CD45RA-negative fraction. These receptors were collected from a man younger than 35 in good health. Some clones in this sample may be carry-over from other donors' samples.

Worth noting for this clone: The sample has other DNA sequences that encode this CDR3 too. This chain joins TRBV7-6 and TRBJ2-5; D is undetermined. The CDR3 has 12 residues. Trimming cost V 5 bases and J 5 bases, with 9 bases left between them. CDR1 and CDR2 from the germline V gene are SGHVS and FNYEAQ. CDR3 sequence reads: CASSRQLETQYF. CDR3 bases: TGTGCCAGCAGCAGGCAGTTGGAGACCCAGTACTTC. Looking up the rest from reference TRBV7-6 and TRBJ2-5 gives the full variable domain: GAGVSQSPRYKVTKRGQDVALRCDPISGHVSLYWYRQALGQGPEFLTYFNYEAQQDKSGLPNDRFSAERPEGSISTLTIQRTEQRDSAMYRCASSRQLETQYFGPGTRLLVL.

This clone was recorded only once. This chain links TRBV5-7 with TRBJ2-3; D assignment may be TRBD1 or TRBD2 (5 bases each). TRBV5-7 is annotated as an ORF whose role is uncertain. This CDR3 region has 16 residues. Trimming removed 4 bases at V and 0 bases at J, with 15 bases between. The CDR3 is CASSARTDRSTDTQYF. CDR3 in DNA: TGTGCCAGCAGCGCCCGGACTGACAGAAGCACAGATACGCAGTATTTT.

This rearrangement joins TRBV28 to TRBJ1-3; possible D gene TRBD1, 6 bases. Between the trimmed V and J ends, which lost 4 bases and 10 bases, there was a span of 11 bases. This CDR3 comprises 12 residues. CDR1 is MDHEN and CDR2 is SYDVKM in the germline V gene. In DNA form, the CDR3 reads TGTGCCAGCAGTTCCAACAGGGAAACCATATATTTT. Translating it yields CASSSNRETIYF.

V and J are TRBV19 and TRBJ2-1, with unresolved D. This CDR3 is 16 amino acids long. From germline, CDR1 is LNHDA and CDR2 SQIVND (reference sequence). The germline V and J ends were trimmed by 1 base and 8 bases, with 18 bases remaining between them. The CDR3 protein is CASSIAPPAASDEQFF. The CDR3 DNA reads TGTGCCAGTAGTATAGCCCCCCCGGCAGCCTCGGATGAGCAGTTCTTC.

This clone was observed a single time. The chain uses TRBV10-2 and TRBJ1-4; no firm D call. Germline V CDR1 and CDR2: WSHSY, SAAADI. The CDR3 has 15 amino acids. With 6 bases removed from V and 0 bases from J, the gap between germline ends came to 11 bases. DNA of the CDR3: TGCGCCAGCAGACCAAACAGCGCAACTAATGAAAAACTGTTTTTT. Residues: CASRPNSATNEKLFF.

Only one count was recorded for this clone. The chain is built from TRBV27 and TRBJ2-1, with 13 bases aligning to TRBD2. Losses at the gene ends were 4 bases for V and 1 base for J; bases not matched to a gene: 16. Germline V gene data show CDR1 as MNHEY and CDR2 as SMNVEV (reference sequence). The CDR3 totals 21 residues. The CDR3 coding sequence is TGTGCCAGCAGTTCAAGGACTAGCGGGAGAGGGGTAGCTGTTTCCTACAATGAGCAGTTCTTC. This codes for CASSSRTSGRGVAVSYNEQFF.

This clone was recorded a few times. This chain joins TRBV14 and TRBJ1-1; weak D call: TRBD1 (5 bases). Between the trimmed V and J ends, which lost 0 bases and 5 bases, there was a span of 10 bases. CDR3 size: 14 residues. The V gene's germline CDR1 is SGHDN and CDR2 FVKESK. Written as DNA, the CDR3 is TGTGCCAGCAGCCAAGATTACGGGGGGACTGAAGCTTTCTTT. Amino acids: CASSQDYGGTEAFF. The complete variable domain, with remaining parts taken from reference TRBV14 and TRBJ1-1, reads EAGVTQFPSHSVIEKGQTVTLRCDPISGHDNLYWYRRVMGKEIKFLLHFVKESKQDESGMPNNRFLAERTGGTYSTLKVQPAELEDSGVYFCASSQDYGGTEAFFGQGTRLTVV.

V and J are TRBV28 and TRBJ1-2; D perhaps matches TRBD1 (5 bases). V was shortened by 1 base and J by 6 bases, with 9 bases between the two germline ends. This CDR3 has 13 amino acids. Germline assignment: CDR1 MDHEN and CDR2 SYDVKM. The CDR3 nucleotides read TGTGCCAGCAGTTTATTGTCGGGACATGGCTACACCTTC. This sequence encodes CASSLLSGHGYTF.

The V and J genes are TRBV6-5 and TRBJ2-7; 8 nucleotides match TRBD2. The CDR3 has 13 amino acids. CDR1 MNHEY and CDR2 SVGAGI come from the germline V gene. V trimming: 5 bases; J trimming: 2 bases; junction bases outside the gene matches: 2. The CDR3 sequence: CASSKGLAYEQYF. The DNA for the CDR3 is TGTGCCAGCAGTAAGGGACTAGCCTACGAGCAGTACTTC.

J is TRBJ1-1 and V is TRBV14; D may be TRBD1 (5 bases). Germline V gives CDR1 SGHDN, CDR2 FVKESK. The ends were cut back, 1 base at V and 0 bases at J, with 15 bases in the middle. The CDR3 length is 17 residues. CDR3 in DNA: TGTGCCAGCAGCCAAGGTGGGGGGTGGGAACTGAACACTGAAGCTTTCTTT. This translates into CASSQGGGWELNTEAFF.